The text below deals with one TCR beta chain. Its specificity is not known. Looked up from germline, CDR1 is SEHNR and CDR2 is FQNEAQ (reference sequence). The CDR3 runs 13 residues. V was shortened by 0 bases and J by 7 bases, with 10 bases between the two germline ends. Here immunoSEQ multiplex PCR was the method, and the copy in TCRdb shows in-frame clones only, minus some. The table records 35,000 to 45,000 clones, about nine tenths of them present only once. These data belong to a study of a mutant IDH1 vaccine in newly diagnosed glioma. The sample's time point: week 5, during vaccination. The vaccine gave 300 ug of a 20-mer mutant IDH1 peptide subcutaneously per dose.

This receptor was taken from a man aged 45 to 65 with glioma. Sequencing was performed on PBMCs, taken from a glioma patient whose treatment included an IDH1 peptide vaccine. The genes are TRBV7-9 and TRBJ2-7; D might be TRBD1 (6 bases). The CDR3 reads CASSLAADREQYF. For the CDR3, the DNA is TGTGCCAGCAGCTTAGCCGCAGACAGGGAGCAGTACTTC.